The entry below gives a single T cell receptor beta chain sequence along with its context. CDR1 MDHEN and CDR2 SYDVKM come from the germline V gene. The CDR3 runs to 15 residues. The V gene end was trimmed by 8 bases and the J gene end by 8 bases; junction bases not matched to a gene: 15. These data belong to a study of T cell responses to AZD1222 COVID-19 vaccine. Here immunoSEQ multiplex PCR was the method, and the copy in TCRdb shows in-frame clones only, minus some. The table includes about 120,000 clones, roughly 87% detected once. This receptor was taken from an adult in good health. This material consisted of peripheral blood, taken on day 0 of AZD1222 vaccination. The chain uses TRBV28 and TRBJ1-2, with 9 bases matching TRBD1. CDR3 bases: TGTGCCAGCTCCCCCCCGGGACAGGGTTTCAAAGGCTACACCTTC. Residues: CASSPPGQGFKGYTF.